The 5 T cell receptor beta chains reported below all come from one sample, sequenced in a study of blood T cell repertoires in COVID-19. Assay used: immunoSEQ multiplex PCR; TCRdb lists only in-frame clones, some missing. The sample lists around 160,000 clones; roughly 90% were seen once. Sample: peripheral blood. The receptors were gathered from a human donor in a cohort sampled during active COVID-19.

This clone was counted a few times. The chain carries TRBV24-1 and TRBJ1-2, with D possibly matching TRBD1 (5 bases). Trimming shortened V by 4 bases and J by 2 bases, and 13 bases separated the two germline ends. Germline values: CDR1 KGHDR, CDR2 SFDVKD. CDR3 length: 15 residues. The chain's CDR3 is CATSDVKTGNYGYTF. The CDR3 nucleotides are TGTGCCACCAGTGACGTCAAAACAGGAAACTATGGCTACACCTTC.

J is TRBJ1-1 and V is TRBV6-5; possible D gene TRBD1, 5 bases. V shed 0 bases and J shed 2 bases, with 7 bases lying between them. This CDR3 has 14 residues. CDR1 is MNHEY and CDR2 is SVGAGI in the germline V gene. DNA for the CDR3: TGTGCCAGCAGTTACTCGCAGGGAAACACTGAAGCTTTCTTT. Its protein product is CASSYSQGNTEAFF.

In this sample, this clone turned up once. This chain links TRBV7-9 with TRBJ2-2; D uncertain. Germline values: CDR1 SEHNR, CDR2 FQNEAQ (reference sequence). CDR3 length: 16 residues. V lost 1 base to trimming and J lost 1 base, with 10 bases between them. The CDR3 sequence: CASSLGSSKNTGELFF. CDR3 sequence (DNA): TGTGCCAGCAGCTTAGGTTCCAGTAAGAACACCGGGGAGCTGTTTTTT.

Concerning this clone itself: The same CDR3 arises from other DNA sequences in this sample as well. The V call is TRBV18, the J call TRBJ1-1; D uncertain. Germline V gives CDR1 KGHSH, CDR2 LQKENI. The CDR3 is 13 amino acids. Trimming took off 2 bases at V and 1 base at J, with 5 bases between the two ends. CDR3: CASSPGQNTEAFF. The CDR3 nucleotides read TGTGCCAGCTCACCAGGGCAGAACACTGAAGCTTTCTTT.

The table lists this clone with a few counts. The chain couples TRBV6-2 or TRBV6-3 to TRBJ1-5; a weak D match, TRBD1 (6 bases). The germline V gene encodes CDR1 MNHEY and CDR2 SVGEGT. This CDR3 comprises 15 residues. V was cut by 5 bases and J by 2 bases, with 13 bases left in between. The CDR3 DNA is TGTGCCAGCAGTACGCAGGGGCTGGGCAATCAGCCCCAGCATTTT. Amino acids: CASSTQGLGNQPQHF.